One and the same sample provided the 6 T cell receptor beta chains below, sequenced in a study of blood T cell repertoires in COVID-19. Only in-frame clones appear in the TCRdb table, and some are missing; sequencing was by immunoSEQ multiplex PCR. The table shows tens of thousands of clones, with under 95% occurring only once. The sequencing sample was made of peripheral blood. These receptors were taken from a human donor with active COVID-19. The donor label of this sample is uncertain.

The genes are TRBV19 and TRBJ1-3; no clear D. CDR1 and CDR2 (germline): LNHDA, SQIVND (reference sequence). The CDR3 contains 16 residues. The V end was cut by 2 bases, the J end by 0 bases, with 11 bases between. For the CDR3, the DNA is TGTGCCAGTAGTATACTCCCAGGCTCCTCTGGAAACACCATATATTTT. Protein: CASSILPGSSGNTIYF.

The chain joins TRBV27 to TRBJ2-7; the D is unclear. Germline V gene lookup returns CDR1 MNHEY and CDR2 SMNVEV (reference sequence). Trimming stripped 1 base from V and 7 bases from J, with 5 bases between. CDR3 size: 11 residues. CDR3 protein: CASSLYGEQYF. DNA for the CDR3: TGTGCCAGCAGTTTATACGGGGAGCAGTACTTC.

CDR3 nucleotide sequence: TGTGCCAGCAGCCTCAGGGACACTGAAGCTTTCTTT. Amino acids: CASSLRDTEAFF. The chain combines TRBV12-3 or TRBV12-4 with TRBJ1-1; D is possibly TRBD1 (5 bases). The CDR3 spans 12 residues. V dropped 6 bases and J dropped 3 bases, with 8 bases sitting between them.

The J gene is TRBJ2-1, the V gene TRBV11-3; the match to TRBD2 covers 8 bases. With V trimmed by 1 base and J by 0 bases, 5 bases remained unmatched. This CDR3 spans 17 amino acids. CDR1 is SGHNT, CDR2 YENEEA, per germline. The CDR3 sequence is CASSLVLAGSSYNEQFF. The CDR3 bases are TGTGCCAGCAGCTTAGTTCTAGCGGGCAGCTCCTACAATGAGCAGTTCTTC.

The sample holds one count of this clone. The chain links TRBV24-1 to TRBJ1-2; D may be TRBD1 (5 bases). Germline loops: CDR1 KGHDR, CDR2 SFDVKD. This CDR3 contains 15 residues. V dropped 4 bases and J dropped 5 bases, with 16 bases sitting between them. In DNA, the CDR3 is TGTGCCACCAGTGACCACCGGACACTATTTTATGGCTACACCTTC. This gives the protein CATSDHRTLFYGYTF.

V gene TRBV6-4 combines with J gene TRBJ1-5; TRBD1 matches at 8 bases. After removal of 6 bases from V and 2 bases from J, the junction contained 3 bases not matched to a gene. Germline CDR1 reads MRHNA; CDR2 reads SNTAGT. CDR3 length: 14 amino acids. The CDR3 here is CASRDREGNQPQHF. The CDR3 coding sequence is TGTGCCAGCAGGGACAGGGAGGGCAATCAGCCCCAGCATTTT.